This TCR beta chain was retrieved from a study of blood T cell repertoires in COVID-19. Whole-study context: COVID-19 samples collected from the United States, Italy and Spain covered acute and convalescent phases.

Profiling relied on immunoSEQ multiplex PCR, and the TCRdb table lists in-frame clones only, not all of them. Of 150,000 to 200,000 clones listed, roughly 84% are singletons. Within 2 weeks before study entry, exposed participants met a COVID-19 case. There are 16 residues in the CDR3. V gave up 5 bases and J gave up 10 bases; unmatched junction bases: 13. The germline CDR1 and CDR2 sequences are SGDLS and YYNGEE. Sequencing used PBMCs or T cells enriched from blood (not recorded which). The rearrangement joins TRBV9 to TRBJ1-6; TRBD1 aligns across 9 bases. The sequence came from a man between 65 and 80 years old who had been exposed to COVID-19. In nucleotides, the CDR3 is TGTGCCAGCAGTCAACAGGACAGGGGCCAGGGATCACCCCTCCACTTT. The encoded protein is CASSQQDRGQGSPLHF.